This entry lists 18 T cell receptor beta chains sequenced from one sample in a study of cytomegalovirus exposure and HLA in healthy donors. The study ran its PCR with 60 Vbeta and 13 Jbeta primers. Clones were sequenced by immunoSEQ multiplex PCR, and TCRdb holds only the in-frame ones, with some missing. The table has 100,000 to 150,000 clones, around 80% seen once. Sequenced: PBMCs. These receptors were taken from a boy younger than 10 in good health and CMV-seronegative.

J is TRBJ1-5 and V is TRBV29-1, with D unresolved. The CDR3 totals 18 residues. Germline V CDR1 and CDR2: SQVTM, ANQGSEA. The germline V and J ends were trimmed by 4 bases and 1 base, with 23 bases remaining between them. CDR3 sequence reads: CSVGEPPGRQGSNQPQHF. The CDR3, as DNA: TGCAGCGTTGGGGAGCCACCGGGTCGTCAAGGGAGCAATCAGCCCCAGCATTTT.

This clone occurred once. The chain has TRBV30 and TRBJ2-5; possibly TRBD2 for D (6 bases). V lost 0 bases and J lost 1, with 12 bases in between. Germline lookup yields CDR1 GTSNPN and CDR2 SVGIG (reference sequence). The CDR3 extends over 15 amino acids. CDR3 sequence (DNA): TGTGCCTGGAGTGTGCGGGGACCCCGCCAAGAGACCCAGTACTTC. It codes for CAWSVRGPRQETQYF.

The chain links TRBV15 to TRBJ1-2; 8 bases agree with TRBD1. CDR1 and CDR2 from the germline V gene are LNHNV and YYDKDF (reference sequence). There are 14 residues in the CDR3. Trimming at V came to 2 bases and at J to 4 bases, leaving 3 bases not matched to a gene. In DNA form, the CDR3 reads TGTGCCACCAGCAGACAAACAGGGGGCTATGGCTACACCTTC. It specifies CATSRQTGGYGYTF.

The chain recombines TRBV2 with TRBJ1-3, with D possibly TRBD1 on 6 matching bases. Germline V gene data show CDR1 as SNHLY and CDR2 as FYNNEI. V shed 4 bases and J shed 0 bases, with 10 bases lying between them. The CDR3 spans 15 residues. The CDR3 loop is CASSAGQTSGNTIYF. CDR3 in DNA: TGTGCCAGCAGTGCCGGACAGACCTCTGGAAACACCATATATTTT. Using reference TRBV2 and TRBJ1-3 for the parts outside the CDR3, the full variable domain is EPEVTQTPSHQVTQMGQEVILRCVPISNHLYFYWYRQILGQKVEFLVSFYNNEISEKSEIFDDQFSVERPDGSNFTLKIRSTKLEDSAMYFCASSAGQTSGNTIYFGEGSWLTVV.

V gene TRBV6-4 combines with J gene TRBJ2-3, with 9 bases identical to TRBD2. V shed 0 bases, J shed 0 bases, and the junction held 7 bases outside the gene matches. Germline V gene sequence: CDR1 MRHNA, CDR2 SNTAGT. This CDR3 contains 18 residues. The CDR3 reads CASSDSSSGGLSTDTQYF. CDR3 sequence (DNA): TGTGCCAGCAGTGACTCGAGCAGCGGGGGGCTCAGCACAGATACGCAGTATTTT.

The chain uses TRBV6-5 and TRBJ1-2; tentative D call: TRBD1 (6 bases). The CDR3 contains 14 residues. Germline V lookup: CDR1 MNHEY, CDR2 SVGAGI. The V gene lost 0 bases and the J gene lost 8 bases, with 13 bases spanning the gap. Here the CDR3 DNA reads TGTGCCAGCAGTTACTCAGCCAGGGGAGTCGGCTACACCTTC. It is translated as CASSYSARGVGYTF.

The CDR3 is CASSFGGLSYTF. For the CDR3, the DNA is TGTGCCAGCAGTTTCGGGGGGCTGAGCTACACCTTC. The rearrangement links TRBV27 to TRBJ1-2; a weak D match, TRBD1 (6 bases). V lost 3 bases and J lost 9, with 11 bases in between. CDR1 MNHEY and CDR2 SMNVEV come from the germline V gene (reference sequence). The CDR3 length is 12 residues.

J is TRBJ2-3 and V is TRBV5-8, with a weak D call TRBD2 (5 bases). The CDR3 length is 15 residues. The V gene's germline CDR1 is SGHTS and CDR2 YDEGEE. The germline V and J ends were trimmed by 6 bases and 2 bases, with 16 bases remaining between them. The CDR3 reads CASIQRLRYTDTQYF. The CDR3 DNA is TGTGCCAGCATCCAGCGGTTGCGTTACACAGATACGCAGTATTTT. Full variable domain (missing parts from reference TRBV5-8 and TRBJ2-3): EAGVTQSPTHLIKTRGQQATLRCSPISGHTSVYWYQQALGLGLQFLLWYDEGEERNRGNFPPRFSGRQFPNYSSELNVNALELEDSALYLCASIQRLRYTDTQYFGPGTRLTVL.

V is TRBV4-1 and J is TRBJ2-1; 15 bases are a match to TRBD2. From germline, CDR1 is MGHRA and CDR2 YSYEKL. This CDR3 region has 19 residues. The ends lost 1 base at V and 6 bases at J; junction bases unmatched: 10. CDR3: CASSQVIGTSGRWANEQFF. For the CDR3, the DNA is TGCGCCAGCAGCCAAGTAATAGGGACTAGCGGGAGGTGGGCCAATGAGCAGTTCTTC.

The chain combines TRBV7-3 with TRBJ2-6; 7 nucleotides agree with TRBD1. V dropped 5 bases and J dropped 2; count of bases not matched to a gene: 3. CDR3 length equals 15 residues. The germline V gene encodes CDR1 SGHTA and CDR2 FQGTGA. CDR3 sequence (DNA): TGTGCCAGCAGCCACCAGGGGGCTGGGGCCAACGTCCTGACTTTC. Its translation is CASSHQGAGANVLTF.

The chain links TRBV19 to TRBJ2-7, with 12 bases identical to TRBD1. After removal of 3 bases from V and 9 bases from J, the junction contained 15 bases not matched to a gene. The V gene's germline CDR1 is LNHDA and CDR2 SQIVND (reference sequence). The CDR3 spans 17 residues. CDR3 in amino acids: CASSMDSGGTGGLGQYF. CDR3 nucleotide sequence: TGTGCCAGTAGTATGGACTCTGGGGGGACAGGGGGCCTGGGGCAGTACTTC.

The gene calls are TRBV18 and TRBJ2-5, with TRBD2 matching over 7 bases. The V and J ends lost 3 bases and 9 bases, in that order; junction bases with no gene match: 16. Germline V lookup: CDR1 KGHSH, CDR2 LQKENI. This CDR3 comprises 16 residues. In nucleotides, the CDR3 is TGTGCCAGCTCACCCACTTGGAGCGGGGTGGCAGGTTCCCAGTACTTC. As protein: CASSPTWSGVAGSQYF.

The J gene is TRBJ2-1, the V gene TRBV19, with TRBD2 identical over 7 bases. From germline, CDR1 is LNHDA and CDR2 SQIVND (reference sequence). CDR3 length equals 15 residues. V dropped 1 base and J dropped 7; count of bases not matched to a gene: 7. The CDR3 region has the DNA TGTGCCAGTAGTATAGCTAGCCCGGGAGGAAATGAGCAGTTCTTC. It yields the protein CASSIASPGGNEQFF.

This clone showed up just once. The junction does not match germline at one end; this may be a read error. V usage is TRBV7-7 and J usage is TRBJ1-1; D call uncertain. This CDR3 contains 16 residues. Per the germline V gene, CDR1 is SSHAT and CDR2 is FNYEAQ (reference sequence). The CDR3 loop is CASSPLSGLMNTEAFF. The DNA for the CDR3 is TGTGCTAGCAGCCCCCTAAGTGGACTCATGAACACTGAAGCTTTCTTT.

The rearrangement joins TRBV7-2 to TRBJ2-2, with TRBD1 matching 8 bases. Per the germline V gene, CDR1 is SGHTA and CDR2 is FQGNSA. The V and J ends lost 6 bases and 3 bases, in that order; junction bases with no gene match: 6. This CDR3 contains 15 residues. The CDR3 spells CASRPGGLYTGELFF. The DNA for the CDR3 is TGTGCCAGCAGACCAGGGGGCTTGTACACCGGGGAGCTGTTTTTT. Using reference TRBV7-2 and TRBJ2-2 for the parts outside the CDR3, the full variable domain is GAGVSQSPSNKVTEKGKDVELRCDPISGHTALYWYRQSLGQGLEFLIYFQGNSAPDKSGLPSDRFSAERTGGSVSTLTIQRTQQEDSAVYLCASRPGGLYTGELFFGEGSRLTVL.

This chain uses TRBV27 with TRBJ1-5, with D hard to call. CDR1 and CDR2 (germline): MNHEY, SMNVEV (reference sequence). V lost 2 bases and J lost 0, with 5 bases in between. The CDR3 covers 14 residues. CDR3 sequence (DNA): TGTGCCAGCAGTTTAGGAGTTAGCAATCAGCCCCAGCATTTT. Translating gives CASSLGVSNQPQHF.

The genes are TRBV6-5 and TRBJ2-1; D possibly corresponds to TRBD1 (5 bases). Trimming removed 0 bases from V and 7 bases from J, with 13 bases in between. The germline V gene encodes CDR1 MNHEY and CDR2 SVGAGI. This CDR3 has 15 amino acids. The CDR3 sequence is CASSYSIDGANEQFF. For the CDR3, the DNA is TGTGCCAGCAGTTACTCGATAGATGGGGCGAATGAGCAGTTCTTC.

The genes are TRBV27 and TRBJ1-2; 8 nucleotides align to TRBD1. V lost 6 bases to trimming and J lost 3 bases; unmatched junction nucleotides: 3. CDR1 MNHEY and CDR2 SMNVEV come from the germline V gene (reference sequence). The length of the CDR3 is 13 residues. The CDR3 DNA sequence: TGTGCCAGCAGGCCGACAGGGGACTATGGCTACACCTTC. Its protein is CASRPTGDYGYTF.